Shown below are 11 T cell receptor beta chains from a single sample sequenced in a study of resident and recirculating memory T cells in vitiligo. The assay was immunoSEQ multiplex PCR, and TCRdb's table has in-frame clones only and misses some. The table lists 55,000 to 75,000 clones, roughly 92% of them singletons. Material: blood. These receptors all stem from a male donor with vitiligo.

The chain uses TRBV7-2 and TRBJ1-2; possibly TRBD1 for D (6 bases). CDR1 SGHTA and CDR2 FQGNSA come from the germline V gene. This CDR3 region has 14 residues. The V end lost 5 bases, the J end lost 6 bases, and 16 bases lay between the germline ends. The CDR3 is CASSAKTGVNGYTF. The CDR3 DNA sequence: TGTGCCAGCAGCGCCAAGACAGGAGTGAATGGCTACACCTTC.

The chain couples TRBV9 to TRBJ1-3; TRBD1 matches at 10 bases. The CDR3 consists of 16 residues. Trimming took 4 bases from V and 4 from J; bases not matched to a gene: 8. The germline gives CDR1 SGDLS, CDR2 YYNGEE. CDR3 amino acids: CASSSRTGGKGNTIYF. CDR3 sequence (DNA): TGTGCCAGCAGCTCACGGACAGGGGGAAAAGGAAACACCATATATTTT.

This chain uses TRBV29-1 with TRBJ1-2; possibly TRBD1 for D (6 bases). Trimming took 1 base from V and 5 from J, leaving 11 bases between them. The germline CDR1 and CDR2 sequences are SQVTM and ANQGSEA. The CDR3 sequence is 13 residues long. The CDR3 reads CSVEVGQPYGYTF. The CDR3 DNA reads TGCAGCGTTGAAGTAGGACAGCCTTATGGCTACACCTTC.

The gene calls are TRBV9 and TRBJ1-6; D not certain. This CDR3 is built from 15 residues. Trimming removed 2 bases at V and 7 bases at J, with 13 bases between. Germline loops: CDR1 SGDLS, CDR2 YYNGEE. For the CDR3, the DNA is TGTGCCAGCAGCGTCACAGATCTGAGAAATTCACCCCTCCACTTT. This gives the protein CASSVTDLRNSPLHF.

In regard to this clone: At the DNA level, this CDR3 is encoded by other sequences in the same sample as well. The chain links TRBV7-2 to TRBJ1-1; no clear D. Looked up from germline, CDR1 is SGHTA and CDR2 is FQGNSA. The CDR3 runs to 15 residues. V was shortened by 1 base and J by 11 bases, with 20 bases between the two germline ends. CDR3 DNA sequence: TGTGCCAGCAGCTTAGGGCCCCACCGGGGTACTGCGGCTTTCTTT. Translating gives CASSLGPHRGTAAFF.

The chain links TRBV4-3 to TRBJ2-1, with 12 bases aligning to TRBD2. J was trimmed by 0 bases and V by 2 bases; bases with no gene match: 5. CDR3 length: 18 amino acids. Germline-derived CDR1 and CDR2 are LGHNA and YSLEER. CDR3 nucleotide sequence: TGCGCCAGCAGCCAAACTAGCGGGGGGTCCCCCTCCTACAATGAGCAGTTCTTC. This codes for CASSQTSGGSPSYNEQFF.

V gene TRBV9 combines with J gene TRBJ2-3; 14 bases agree with TRBD2. The CDR3 is 18 residues long. Germline CDR1 and CDR2: SGDLS and YYNGEE. The J segment lost 0 bases and the V segment lost 0 bases, leaving 3 bases of the junction unmatched. The CDR3 DNA sequence: TGTGCCAGCAGCGTAGTTGGGACTAGCGGGGGCAGCACAGATACGCAGTATTTT. This encodes CASSVVGTSGGSTDTQYF.

The J gene is TRBJ2-6, the V gene TRBV4-2; TRBD1 matches 7 bases. The CDR3 has 16 amino acids. CDR1 LGHNA and CDR2 YNFKEQ come from the germline V gene. With 8 bases clipped from V and 8 bases from J, the junction kept 15 bases outside the gene matches. CDR3 amino acids: CASGIWGQGVPNVLTF. CDR3 DNA: TGTGCCAGCGGGATATGGGGCCAGGGGGTACCCAACGTCCTGACTTTC.

The chain carries TRBV5-1 and TRBJ2-5; 7 nucleotides agree with TRBD1. V lost 8 bases, J lost 5 bases, and 3 bases stayed unmatched. CDR1 is SGHRS, CDR2 YFSETQ, per germline. The CDR3 runs to 11 residues. CDR3 DNA sequence: TGCGCCAGTGGGACAGAGGAGACCCAGTACTTC. Amino acids: CASGTEETQYF.

The chain uses TRBV7-2 and TRBJ2-1, with D perhaps TRBD1 (6 bases). V shed 5 bases and J shed 8 bases, with 13 bases lying between them. The CDR3 contains 13 residues. Per germline, CDR1 SGHTA and CDR2 FQGNSA. The CDR3 nucleotides read TGTGCCAGCAGCCCCGAACAGGGATATGAGCAGTTCTTC. It translates to CASSPEQGYEQFF.

DNA for the CDR3: TGTGCCAGCTCACCAGGGACTAGCGGGGGCCCTAACTCCTACGAGCAGTACTTC. Translated, it gives CASSPGTSGGPNSYEQYF. The V call is TRBV18, the J call TRBJ2-7, with TRBD2 matching over 14 bases. Unmatched junction bases numbered 6, after V lost 2 bases and J lost 0 bases. CDR1 and CDR2 (germline): KGHSH, LQKENI. The CDR3 covers 18 residues.